This T cell receptor beta chain is drawn from a study of shared clonotypes between healthy human individuals. The method was immunoSEQ multiplex PCR; TCRdb's version includes in-frame clones alone and lacks a portion of them. The sample consists of hundreds of thousands of clones, around 67% of them appearing once. In this sample, this clone turned up a few times. This CDR3 contains 14 residues. V dropped 0 bases and J dropped 1 base, with 5 bases sitting between them. Germline CDR1 reads MGHRA; CDR2 reads YSYEKL. The sequencing input was memory CD4+ T cells sorted from blood. Noted subset: CD45RA-negative fraction. The TCR was taken from a young woman in good health. The V and J genes are TRBV4-1 and TRBJ2-3, with unresolved D. The DNA of the CDR3 is TGCGCCAGCAGCCAAGAAGTAGGCACAGATACGCAGTATTTT. The encoded protein is CASSQEVGTDTQYF.